The 12 T cell receptor gamma chains in this list originate from one sample, sequenced in a study of Vδ1+ human thymocytes. Their cognate antigens are unknown. RNA was extracted from the cells and then reverse transcribed. Pooled V-gene forward primers with one constant-region reverse primer generated the CDR3 amplicons by multiplex PCR. TCRdb re-called clones from the multiplex PCR reads via CATT. The profile covers 25,000 to 35,000 gamma-chain clones, with about 18% appearing a single time and approximately 1.9% taken by the ten largest. Points from the study as a whole: Thymic TRG and TRD repertoires appeared highly polyclonal.

The sequencing sample was made of Vdelta1+ gamma-delta thymocytes from the thymus. Subset specified: FACS-sorted CD3+ TCRalphabeta- TCRVdelta1+ TCRVdelta2- thymocytes. The source of these receptors is a boy under two years old who had congenital heart surgery.

The chain combines TRGV4 with TRGJ1 or TRGJ2. Germline CDR1 is EGSTGY and CDR2 is YDSYTSSV. CDR3 length: 14 residues. Germline trimming cut 0 bases from V and 8 bases from J; bases unmatched to any gene: 10. The CDR3 DNA follows: TGTGCCACCTGGGATGGGCCCCTTAGGGATAAGAAACTCTTT. Residues: CATWDGPLRDKKLF.

This chain joins TRGV9 and TRGJP. Germline lookup yields CDR1 GITISATS and CDR2 ISYDGTV (reference sequence). The V gene end was trimmed by 4 bases and the J gene end by 4 bases; junction bases not matched to a gene: 4. The CDR3 consists of 16 residues. The CDR3 spells CALWDHQELGKKIKVF. The DNA of the CDR3 is TGTGCCTTGTGGGACCATCAAGAGTTGGGCAAAAAAATCAAGGTATTT.

This clone was seen a handful of times. The chain couples TRGV2 to TRGJ1 or TRGJ2. J lost 3 bases, V lost 6 bases, and 14 bases had no gene match. From germline, CDR1 is EGSNGY and CDR2 YDSYNSKV. The CDR3 length is 15 residues. The CDR3 DNA reads TGTGCCACCTGGTCGTTTGGCCCCGGTTATTATAAGAAACTCTTT. Amino acids: CATWSFGPGYYKKLF.

This clone has just a few counts. V and J are TRGV5 and TRGJ1 or TRGJ2. V lost 3 bases, J lost 4 bases, and 9 bases stayed unmatched. Germline V gene lookup returns CDR1 VINAFY and CDR2 YDVSNSKD. This CDR3 has 14 residues. The CDR3 protein is CATWDRVGYYKKLF. The CDR3 DNA follows: TGTGCCACCTGGGACCGGGTAGGATATTATAAGAAACTCTTT.

A remark on this clone: The sample carries other DNA sequences with the same CDR3. The chain joins TRGV9 to TRGJ1 or TRGJ2. Germline assignment: CDR1 GITISATS and CDR2 ISYDGTV (reference sequence). J was trimmed by 5 bases and V by 1 base; bases with no gene match: 5. The length of the CDR3 is 13 residues. CDR3 nucleotides: TGTGCCTTGTGGGAGGTACCTGATTATAAGAAACTCTTT. The encoded protein is CALWEVPDYKKLF.

This clone was seen more than once but under ten times. At one boundary the junction diverges from the germline segment, which might be a read error. The rearrangement uses TRGV9 and TRGJP1. CDR1 and CDR2 (germline): GITISATS, ISYDGTV (reference sequence). The CDR3 runs 12 residues. The CDR3 region has the DNA TGTGCCTTGTTGGAGATGCGTTGGTTCAAGATATTT. Translation: CALLEMRWFKIF.

The chain carries TRGV9 and TRGJ1 or TRGJ2. V shed 2 bases and J 6 bases; nucleotides not matched to a gene: 13. The germline V gene encodes CDR1 GITISATS and CDR2 ISYDGTV (reference sequence). The CDR3 has 15 amino acids. CDR3 coding DNA: TGTGCCTTGTGGGAGGGCTCCCCTTGCCGTTATAAGAAACTCTTT. It is translated as CALWEGSPCRYKKLF.

The chain carries TRGV8 and TRGJ1 or TRGJ2. Germline V CDR1 and CDR2: VENAVY, YDSYNSRV. V trimming: 5 bases; J trimming: 8 bases; junction bases outside the gene matches: 12. The length of the CDR3 is 13 residues. The chain's CDR3 is CATWVPEKDKKLF. CDR3 in DNA: TGTGCCACCTGGGTCCCGGAAAAGGATAAGAAACTCTTT.

In its sample, this clone was seen a few times. This chain links TRGV9 with TRGJ1 or TRGJ2. The CDR3 sequence is 12 residues long. V lost 5 bases, J lost 5 bases, and 6 bases stayed unmatched. Per the germline V gene, CDR1 is GITISATS and CDR2 is ISYDGTV (reference sequence). Here the CDR3 DNA reads TGTGCCTTGTGGGCTTCTGATTATAAGAAACTCTTT. It yields the protein CALWASDYKKLF.

About this clone: Other DNA sequences within the sample encode an identical CDR3. V gene TRGV2 combines with J gene TRGJ1 or TRGJ2. This CDR3 is 12 amino acids long. The V segment lost 0 bases and the J segment 8 bases; nucleotides outside the gene matches: 4. From germline, CDR1 is EGSNGY and CDR2 YDSYNSKV. The CDR3 bases are TGTGCCACCTGGGACGGGCTCGATAAGAAACTCTTT. It specifies CATWDGLDKKLF.

The chain recombines TRGV2 with TRGJ1 or TRGJ2. V shed 4 bases and J 11 bases; nucleotides not matched to a gene: 11. CDR1 EGSNGY and CDR2 YDSYNSKV come from the germline V gene. This CDR3 is built from 12 residues. The CDR3 DNA follows: TGTGCCACCTGGGAAGGGTTTTTTGAGAAACTCTTT. Translation: CATWEGFFEKLF.

V usage is TRGV9 and J usage is TRGJP2. The ends lost 0 bases at V and 2 bases at J; junction bases unmatched: 6. Germline V gene sequence: CDR1 GITISATS, CDR2 ISYDGTV (reference sequence). CDR3 length: 16 amino acids. The CDR3 sequence is CALWEVSKSSDWIKTF. The CDR3 DNA reads as TGTGCCTTGTGGGAGGTGTCGAAAAGTAGTGATTGGATCAAGACGTTT.